This TCR beta chain was recovered during a study of T cells after yellow fever vaccination. CDR3 length equals 18 residues. The V and J ends lost 4 bases and 0 bases, in that order; junction bases with no gene match: 12. Germline V gene data show CDR1 as SGHAT and CDR2 as FQDESV (reference sequence). This clonotype was seen more than once but under ten times. Antigen unknown. From the 5' RACE reads, TCRdb called clonotypes with MiXCR, one entry per CDR3 protein. This sample yields hundreds of thousands of distinct CDR3 sequences, of which 9% to 15% are seen a single time; 14% to 15% belongs to the top ten. Overall study findings and caveats: CD4 and CD8 compartments shared a small share of clonotypes, likely from convergent recombination. Peak timing came faster in the weaker secondary response, day 5 versus 15. Primary-vaccination clones mostly resurfaced post-booster (under 98% CD4, roughly 90% CD8).

This TCR was recovered from a man aged 30-40 years who received the YFV17D yellow fever vaccine. The chain has TRBV11-1 and TRBJ1-2; TRBD1 agrees at 9 bases. Sequencing used PBMCs, obtained on the day of the yellow fever booster vaccination. This chain's CDR3 is CASSSVATGGSPNYGYTF. In DNA, the CDR3 is TGTGCCAGCAGCTCCGTTGCGACAGGGGGTTCCCCTAACTATGGCTACACCTTC.